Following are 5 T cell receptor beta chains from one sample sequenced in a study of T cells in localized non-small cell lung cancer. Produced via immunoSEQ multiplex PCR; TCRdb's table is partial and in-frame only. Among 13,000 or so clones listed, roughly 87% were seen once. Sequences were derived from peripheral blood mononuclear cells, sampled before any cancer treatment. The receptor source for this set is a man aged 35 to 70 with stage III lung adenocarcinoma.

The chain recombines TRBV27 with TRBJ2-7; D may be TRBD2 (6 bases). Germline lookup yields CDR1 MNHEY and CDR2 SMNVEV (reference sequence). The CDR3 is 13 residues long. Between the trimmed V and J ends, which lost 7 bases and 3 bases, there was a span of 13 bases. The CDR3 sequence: CASIGGIYYEQYF. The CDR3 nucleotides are TGTGCCAGCATCGGCGGGATATACTACGAGCAGTACTTC.

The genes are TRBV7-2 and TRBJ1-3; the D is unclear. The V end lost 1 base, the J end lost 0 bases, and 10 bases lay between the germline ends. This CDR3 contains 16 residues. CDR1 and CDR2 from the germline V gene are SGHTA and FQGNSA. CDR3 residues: CASSLGWQSSGNTIYF. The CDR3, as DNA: TGTGCCAGCAGCTTAGGGTGGCAGAGCTCTGGAAACACCATATATTTT. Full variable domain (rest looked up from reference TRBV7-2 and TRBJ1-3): GAGVSQSPSNKVTEKGKDVELRCDPISGHTALYWYRQSLGQGLEFLIYFQGNSAPDKSGLPSDRFSAERTGGSVSTLTIQRTQQEDSAVYLCASSLGWQSSGNTIYFGEGSWLTVV.

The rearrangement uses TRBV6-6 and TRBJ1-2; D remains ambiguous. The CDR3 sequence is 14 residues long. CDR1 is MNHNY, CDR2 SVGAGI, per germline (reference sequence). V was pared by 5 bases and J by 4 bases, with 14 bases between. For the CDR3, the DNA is TGTGCCAGCAGTCCTATTGAGGGTATCTATGGCTACACCTTC. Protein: CASSPIEGIYGYTF.

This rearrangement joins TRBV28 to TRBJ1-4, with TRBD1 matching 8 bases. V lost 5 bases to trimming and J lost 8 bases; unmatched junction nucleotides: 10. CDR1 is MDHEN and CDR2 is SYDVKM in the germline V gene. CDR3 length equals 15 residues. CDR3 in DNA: TGTGCCAGCAGTGGGACAGGAAATTGGAGGGAAAAACTGTTTTTT. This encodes CASSGTGNWREKLFF.

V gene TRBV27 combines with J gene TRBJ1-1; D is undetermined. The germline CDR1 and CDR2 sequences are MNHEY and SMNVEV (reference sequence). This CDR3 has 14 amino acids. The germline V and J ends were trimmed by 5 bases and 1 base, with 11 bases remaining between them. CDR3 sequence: CASSPSAGNTEAFF. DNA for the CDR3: TGTGCCAGCAGTCCCTCGGCGGGGAACACTGAAGCTTTCTTT.